The 21 T cell receptor beta chains in this list originate from one sample, sequenced in a study of tumor and adjacent non-tumor tissue in lung cancer. No cell sorting was done before RNA was extracted from the tissue. Three rounds of nested PCR, following a modified ARM-PCR protocol, produced the TCRbeta library. Using its own MiXCR run on the multiplex PCR reads, TCRdb lists one record per CDR3 protein. The sample includes over 110,000 distinct CDR3 sequences, around 65% of them seen just once. Sequenced input: lung tumor tissue. Source of these receptors: a man in his 60s with small cell lung cancer.

The rearrangement joins TRBV28 to TRBJ1-5, with a weak D call TRBD1 (6 bases). The V and J ends lost 9 bases and 1 base respectively, with 16 bases between them. This CDR3 region has 15 residues. Germline CDR1 reads MDHEN; CDR2 reads SYDVKM. The CDR3 protein is CASLPGGGSNQPQHF. In DNA, the CDR3 is TGTGCCAGTCTCCCCGGGGGGGGCAGCAATCAGCCCCAGCATTTT.

On this clonotype: One end of the junction is discordant with germline, which a read error may explain. V and J are TRBV12-3 or TRBV12-4 and TRBJ2-1; TRBD2 aligns across 8 bases. CDR3 length: 14 residues. CDR3 residues: CVSSLASGRNEQFF. As DNA, the CDR3 is TGTGTCAGCAGTTTAGCTAGCGGGCGCAATGAGCAGTTCTTC.

This clonotype was seen a few times. V gene TRBV20-1 combines with J gene TRBJ1-2; D is unclear. V was pared by 3 bases and J by 4 bases, with 12 bases between. Per the germline V gene, CDR1 is DFQATT and CDR2 is SNEGSKA (reference sequence). The CDR3 is made up of 13 amino acids. The CDR3 coding sequence is TGCAGTGCTAGTTCCCAACGGACCTATGGCTACACCTTC. Protein: CSASSQRTYGYTF.

This rearrangement joins TRBV28 to TRBJ2-7; TRBD2 aligns across 12 bases. J was trimmed by 3 bases and V by 5 bases; bases with no gene match: 11. Per the germline V gene, CDR1 is MDHEN and CDR2 is SYDVKM. CDR3 length: 17 residues. CDR3 bases: TGTGCCAGCAGTCCCTGGACTAGCGGGGCCCGGAACTACGAGCAGTACTTC. Encoded protein: CASSPWTSGARNYEQYF.

This clonotype has a count of ten or more. The chain carries TRBV5-5 and TRBJ2-1, with 7 nucleotides matching TRBD2. J gave up 4 bases and V 4 bases, and 14 bases lay outside the gene matches. Germline assignment: CDR1 SGHKS and CDR2 YYEKEE (reference sequence). The CDR3 runs 17 residues. The CDR3, as DNA: TGTGCCAGCAGCCAAGCGGGGCCCCGCAGTCCTTACAATGAGCAGTTCTTC. It is translated as CASSQAGPRSPYNEQFF.

This clonotype was detected ten times or more. The V gene is TRBV10-3, the J gene TRBJ2-7; D ambiguous. CDR3 size: 14 residues. Per germline, CDR1 ENHRY and CDR2 SYGVKD. V was cut by 5 bases and J by 3 bases, with 14 bases left in between. The DNA for the CDR3 is TGTGCCATCAGTTCCACCTCCGGCTTCTACGAGCAGTACGTC. Amino acid sequence: CAISSTSGFYEQYV.

This clonotype was observed a few times. The DNA is omitted, as the CDR3 cannot be located on it reliably, and the CDR3 follows TCRdb's listing. CDR3 residues: CASSQDRGGAAPGSCFF. The chain uses TRBV4-1 and TRBJ2-2; no check of the table's D call, TRBD1, against the DNA was made. Counting both end residues, the CDR3 totals 17 amino acids. CDR1 is MGHRA, CDR2 YSYEKL, per germline.

The chain carries TRBV6-5 and TRBJ2-1, with TRBD2 matching over 9 bases. Germline-derived CDR1 and CDR2 are MNHEY and SVGAGI. The CDR3 length is 16 residues. Trimming at V came to 0 bases and at J to 13 bases, leaving 13 bases not matched to a gene. DNA for the CDR3: TGTGCCAGCAGTTACTCGGAGGCGGGAGGGCTCTATGCCCAGTTCTTC. It yields the protein CASSYSEAGGLYAQFF.

A remark on this clonotype: It may be a read error: a sequence one base away is much more abundant. The CDR3 sequence: CARSAVSGDEQYF. CDR3 nucleotide sequence: TGTGCCCGCAGCGCGGTTTCCGGGGACGAGCAGTACTTC. J is TRBJ2-7 and V is TRBV5-6, with a weak D call TRBD2 (5 bases). Germline CDR1 reads SGHDT; CDR2 reads YYEEEE. This CDR3 is built from 13 residues.

This clonotype was observed many times. V and J are TRBV24-1 and TRBJ2-7; TRBD1 matches at 7 bases. This CDR3 contains 11 residues. From germline, CDR1 is KGHDR and CDR2 SFDVKD. V shed 8 bases, J shed 5 bases, and the junction held 2 bases outside the gene matches. The CDR3 spells CATKGAHEQYV. CDR3 nucleotides: TGTGCCACCAAGGGGGCTCACGAGCAGTACGTC.

Remarks on this clonotype: A read error may account for a junction end that differs from germline. This rearrangement joins TRBV29-1 to TRBJ2-7, with 9 bases that match TRBD2. Germline assignment: CDR1 SQVTM and CDR2 ANQGSEA. The CDR3 sequence is 13 residues long. The CDR3 region is CSVASGISYGQYF. CDR3 coding DNA: TGCAGTGTTGCTAGCGGGATTTCCTACGGGCAGTACTTC.

The chain uses TRBV24-1 and TRBJ2-7, with D tentatively TRBD1 or TRBD2 (5 bases each). Germline CDR1 reads KGHDR; CDR2 reads SFDVKD. V was clipped by 3 bases and J by 0 bases, with 11 bases between them. The CDR3 runs 15 residues. This chain's CDR3 is CATSDPRDVSYEQYF. CDR3 coding DNA: TGTGCCACCAGTGATCCCCGGGACGTCTCCTACGAGCAGTACTTC.

Regarding this clonotype: The CDR3 does not close with the conserved phenylalanine or tryptophan, likely indicating a read error. The chain joins TRBV12-3 or TRBV12-4 to TRBJ2-2, with D tentatively TRBD2 (5 bases). CDR3 size: 16 residues. With 9 bases removed from V and 0 bases from J, the gap between germline ends came to 17 bases. The CDR3 DNA follows: TGTGCCAGTACCAATGGACTGGCAACGAACACCGGGGAGCTGTTTCTT. Protein: CASTNGLATNTGELFL.

Points on this clonotype: It is likely a read error, because the conserved phenylalanine at the end of the CDR3 is missing. The V gene is TRBV6-2 or TRBV6-3, the J gene TRBJ2-1, with unresolved D. Germline V lookup: CDR1 MNHEY, CDR2 SVGEGT. The CDR3 sequence is 13 residues long. The CDR3 nucleotides are TGTGTCAGCAGCACCGGTCCTAACAATGAGCAGTTCTCC. Its protein product is CVSSTGPNNEQFS.

In regard to this clonotype: This may be a read error, as it is one base from a much larger clone. The chain links TRBV6-1 to TRBJ2-1; TRBD2 is a possible D gene (6 bases). Trimming cost V 7 bases and J 5 bases, with 15 bases left between them. Germline V lookup: CDR1 MNHNS, CDR2 SASEGT. The length of the CDR3 is 14 residues. CDR3 region: CASTTRGGHNEQFF. The DNA for the CDR3 is TGTGCCAGCACGACTAGAGGAGGCCACAATGAGCAGTTCTTC.

This chain joins TRBV11-2 and TRBJ2-5; no firm D call. Germline CDR1 and CDR2: SGHAT and FQNNGV. Trimming removed 5 bases at V and 4 bases at J, with 14 bases between. The CDR3 totals 14 residues. Here the CDR3 DNA reads TGTGCCAGCAGCATTGACCCGTACCGAGAGACCCAGTACTTC. It codes for CASSIDPYRETQYF. Full variable domain (rest looked up from reference TRBV11-2 and TRBJ2-5): EAGVAQSPRYKIIEKRQSVAFWCNPISGHATLYWYQQILGQGPKLLIQFQNNGVVDDSQLPKDRFSAERLKGVDSTLKIQPAKLEDSAVYLCASSIDPYRETQYFGPGTRLLVL.

J is TRBJ2-1 and V is TRBV11-2; the match to TRBD2 covers 10 bases. CDR3 length: 16 residues. With V trimmed by 1 base and J by 12 bases, 12 bases remained unmatched. From germline, CDR1 is SGHAT and CDR2 FQNNGV. The CDR3 DNA sequence: TGTGCCAGCAGCTTAGGACTAGCGGGCACCTACCCTGGGCAGTTCTTC. This encodes CASSLGLAGTYPGQFF.

This clonotype was observed at least ten times. The chain links TRBV11-3 to TRBJ2-5, with 7 nucleotides matching TRBD2. This CDR3 has 13 amino acids. Germline trimming cut 8 bases from V and 2 bases from J; bases unmatched to any gene: 5. Germline CDR1 reads SGHNT; CDR2 reads YENEEA. CDR3 nucleotide sequence: TGTGCCAGCGGGGAGGGGCCGCAAGAGACCCAGTACTTC. Amino acids: CASGEGPQETQYF.

The J gene is TRBJ2-1, the V gene TRBV20-1, with D possibly being TRBD2 (6 bases). Between the trimmed V and J ends, which lost 7 bases and 6 bases, there was a span of 13 bases. This CDR3 has 12 amino acids. The germline CDR1 and CDR2 sequences are DFQATT and SNEGSKA (reference sequence). Here the CDR3 DNA reads TGCAGTGTTGCTGAGGAGGGCAATGAGCAGTTCTTC. Translating it yields CSVAEEGNEQFF.

V usage is TRBV11-3 and J usage is TRBJ2-1; tentatively, D is TRBD1 or TRBD2 (7 bases each). This CDR3 comprises 14 residues. Germline CDR1 reads SGHNT; CDR2 reads YENEEA. CDR3 nucleotides: TGTGCTAGCGGGCTGGGACAGTTCTACAATGAGCAGTTCTTC. Protein product: CASGLGQFYNEQFF.

The rearrangement uses TRBV24-1 and TRBJ2-2; 12 bases agree with TRBD1. Germline V lookup: CDR1 KGHDR, CDR2 SFDVKD. V shed 3 bases, J shed 6 bases, and the junction held 4 bases outside the gene matches. This CDR3 is 16 amino acids long. This CDR3 is CATSDPGQGASGELFF. The CDR3 DNA follows: TGTGCCACCAGTGATCCGGGACAGGGGGCGTCCGGGGAGCTGTTTTTT.